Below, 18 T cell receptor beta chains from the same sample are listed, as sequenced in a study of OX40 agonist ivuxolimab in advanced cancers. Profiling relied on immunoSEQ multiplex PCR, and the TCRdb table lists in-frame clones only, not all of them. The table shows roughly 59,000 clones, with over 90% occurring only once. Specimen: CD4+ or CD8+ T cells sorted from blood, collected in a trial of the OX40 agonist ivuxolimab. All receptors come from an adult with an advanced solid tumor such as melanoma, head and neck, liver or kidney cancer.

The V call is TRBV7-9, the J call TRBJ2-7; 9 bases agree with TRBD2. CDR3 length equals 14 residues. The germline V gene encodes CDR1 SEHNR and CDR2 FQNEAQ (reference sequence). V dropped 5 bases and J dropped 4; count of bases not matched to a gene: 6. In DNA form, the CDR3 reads TGTGCCAGCAGCGTTAGCGGGAGTGTGTACGAGCAGTACTTC. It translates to CASSVSGSVYEQYF.

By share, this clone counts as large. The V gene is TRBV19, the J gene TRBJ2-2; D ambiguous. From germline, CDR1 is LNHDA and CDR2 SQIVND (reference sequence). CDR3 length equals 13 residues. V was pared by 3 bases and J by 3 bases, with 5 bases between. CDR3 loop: CASSIWDTGELFF. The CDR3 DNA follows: TGTGCCAGTAGTATTTGGGACACCGGGGAGCTGTTTTTT.

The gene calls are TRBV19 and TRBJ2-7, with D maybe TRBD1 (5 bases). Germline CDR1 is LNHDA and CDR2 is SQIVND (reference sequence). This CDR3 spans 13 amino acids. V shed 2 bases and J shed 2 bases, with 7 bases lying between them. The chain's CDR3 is CASSIRGPYEQYF. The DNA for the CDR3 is TGTGCCAGTAGTATAAGGGGTCCCTACGAGCAGTACTTC.

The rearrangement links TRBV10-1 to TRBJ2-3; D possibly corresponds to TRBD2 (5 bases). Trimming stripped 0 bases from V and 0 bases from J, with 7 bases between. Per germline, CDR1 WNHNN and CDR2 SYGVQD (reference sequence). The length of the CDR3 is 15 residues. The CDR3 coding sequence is TGCGCCAGCAGTGAGTCTCCGGGGAGCACAGATACGCAGTATTTT. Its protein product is CASSESPGSTDTQYF.

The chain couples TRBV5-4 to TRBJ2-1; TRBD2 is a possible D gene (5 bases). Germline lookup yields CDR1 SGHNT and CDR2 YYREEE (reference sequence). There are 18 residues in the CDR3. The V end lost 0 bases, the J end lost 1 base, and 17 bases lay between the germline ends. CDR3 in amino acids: CASSLDANEGISYNEQFF. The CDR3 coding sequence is TGTGCCAGCAGCTTGGACGCCAACGAGGGAATATCCTACAATGAGCAGTTCTTC.

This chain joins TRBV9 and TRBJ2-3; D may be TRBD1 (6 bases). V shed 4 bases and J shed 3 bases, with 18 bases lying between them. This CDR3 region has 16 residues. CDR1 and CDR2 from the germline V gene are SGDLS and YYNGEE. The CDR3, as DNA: TGTGCCAGCAGCCCCCGGACAGAGCCTGGGACAGATACGCAGTATTTT. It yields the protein CASSPRTEPGTDTQYF.

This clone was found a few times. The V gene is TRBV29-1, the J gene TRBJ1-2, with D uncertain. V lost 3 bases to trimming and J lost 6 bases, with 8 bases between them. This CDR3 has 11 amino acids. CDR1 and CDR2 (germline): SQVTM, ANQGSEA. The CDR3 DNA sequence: TGCAGCGTTGAGGGGAGGGATGGCTACACCTTC. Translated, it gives CSVEGRDGYTF.

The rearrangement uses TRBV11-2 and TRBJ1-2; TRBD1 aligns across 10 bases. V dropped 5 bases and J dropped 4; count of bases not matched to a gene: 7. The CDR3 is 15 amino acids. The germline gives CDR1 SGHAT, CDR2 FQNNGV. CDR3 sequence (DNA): TGTGCCAGCAGCCTTGGACAGGGGGAACTCTATGGCTACACCTTC. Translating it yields CASSLGQGELYGYTF.

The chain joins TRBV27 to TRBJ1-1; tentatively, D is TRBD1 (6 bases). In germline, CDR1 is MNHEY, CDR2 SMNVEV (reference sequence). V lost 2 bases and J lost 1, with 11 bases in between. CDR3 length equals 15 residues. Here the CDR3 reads CASSLILGANTEAFF. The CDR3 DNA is TGTGCCAGCAGTTTAATTCTGGGGGCGAACACTGAAGCTTTCTTT.

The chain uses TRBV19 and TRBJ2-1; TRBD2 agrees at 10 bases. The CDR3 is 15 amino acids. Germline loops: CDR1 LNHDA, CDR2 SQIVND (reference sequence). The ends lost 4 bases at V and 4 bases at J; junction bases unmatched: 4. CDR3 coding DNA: TGTGCCAGTAGTACGTCTAGCGGGGGTTACAATGAGCAGTTCTTC. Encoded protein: CASSTSSGGYNEQFF. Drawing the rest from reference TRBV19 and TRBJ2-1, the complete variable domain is DGGITQSPKYLFRKEGQNVTLSCEQNLNHDAMYWYRQDPGQGLRLIYYSQIVNDFQKGDIAEGYSVSREKKESFPLTVTSAQKNPTAFYLCASSTSSGGYNEQFFGPGTRLTVL.

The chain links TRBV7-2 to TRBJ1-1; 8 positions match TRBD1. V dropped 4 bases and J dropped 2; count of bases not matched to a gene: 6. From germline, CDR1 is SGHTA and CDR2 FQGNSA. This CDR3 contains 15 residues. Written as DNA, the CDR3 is TGTGCCAGCAGCTCCTGGACAGGGTACAACACTGAAGCTTTCTTT. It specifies CASSSWTGYNTEAFF.

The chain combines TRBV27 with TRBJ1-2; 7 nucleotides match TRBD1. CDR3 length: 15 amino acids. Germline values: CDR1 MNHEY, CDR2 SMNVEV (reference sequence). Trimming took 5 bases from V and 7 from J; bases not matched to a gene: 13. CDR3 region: CASSPGAGGMVGYTF. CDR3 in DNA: TGTGCCAGCAGTCCCGGCGCAGGGGGTATGGTTGGCTACACCTTC.

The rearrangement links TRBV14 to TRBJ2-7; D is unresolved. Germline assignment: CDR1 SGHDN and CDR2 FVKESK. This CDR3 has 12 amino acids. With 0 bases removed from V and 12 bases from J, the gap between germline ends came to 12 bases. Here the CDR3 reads CASSQEGLVLYF. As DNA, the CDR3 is TGTGCCAGCAGCCAAGAGGGCCTGGTCCTGTACTTC.

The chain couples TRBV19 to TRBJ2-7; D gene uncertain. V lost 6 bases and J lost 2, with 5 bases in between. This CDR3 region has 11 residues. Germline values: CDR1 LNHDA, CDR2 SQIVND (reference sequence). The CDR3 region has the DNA TGTGCCAGTAGCTCGACCTACGAGCAGTACTTC. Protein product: CASSSTYEQYF.

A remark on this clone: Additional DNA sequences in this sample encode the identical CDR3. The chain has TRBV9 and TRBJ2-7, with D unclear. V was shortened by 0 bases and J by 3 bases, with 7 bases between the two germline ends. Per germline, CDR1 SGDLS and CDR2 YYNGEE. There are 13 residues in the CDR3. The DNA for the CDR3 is TGTGCCAGCAGCGTAGCATCCAGCTACGAGCAGTACTTC. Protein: CASSVASSYEQYF.

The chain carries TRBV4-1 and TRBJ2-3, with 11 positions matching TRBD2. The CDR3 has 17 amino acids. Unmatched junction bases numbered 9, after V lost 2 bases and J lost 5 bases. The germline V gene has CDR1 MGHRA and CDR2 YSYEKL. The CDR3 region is CASSQFPSGRMGDTQYF. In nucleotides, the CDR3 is TGCGCCAGCAGCCAATTCCCTAGCGGGAGGATGGGAGATACGCAGTATTTT.

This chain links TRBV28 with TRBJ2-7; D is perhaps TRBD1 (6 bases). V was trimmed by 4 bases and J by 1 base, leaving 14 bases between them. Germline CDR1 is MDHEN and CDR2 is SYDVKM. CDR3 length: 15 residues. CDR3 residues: CASSSGAEISYEQYF. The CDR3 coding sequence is TGTGCCAGCAGTTCAGGGGCAGAAATATCCTACGAGCAGTACTTC.

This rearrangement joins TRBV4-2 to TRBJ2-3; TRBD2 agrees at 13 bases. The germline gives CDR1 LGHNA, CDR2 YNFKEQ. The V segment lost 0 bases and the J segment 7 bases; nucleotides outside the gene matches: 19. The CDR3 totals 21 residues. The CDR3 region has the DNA TGTGCCAGCAGCCAAGATAAAGCATGGACTAGCGGGAGTGGTCTAGGCTATACGCAGTATTTT. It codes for CASSQDKAWTSGSGLGYTQYF.